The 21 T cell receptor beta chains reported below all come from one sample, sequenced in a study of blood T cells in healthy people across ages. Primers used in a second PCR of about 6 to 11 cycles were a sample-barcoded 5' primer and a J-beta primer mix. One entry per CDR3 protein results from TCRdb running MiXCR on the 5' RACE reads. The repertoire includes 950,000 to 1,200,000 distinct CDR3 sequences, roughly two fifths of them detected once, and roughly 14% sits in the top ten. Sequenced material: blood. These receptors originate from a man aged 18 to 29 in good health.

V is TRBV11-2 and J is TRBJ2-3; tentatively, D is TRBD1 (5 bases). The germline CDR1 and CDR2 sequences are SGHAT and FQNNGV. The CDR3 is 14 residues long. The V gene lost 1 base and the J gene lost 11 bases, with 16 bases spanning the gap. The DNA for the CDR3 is TGTGCCAGCAGCTTAGCCCCGGGCTATAGGGGGCAGTATTTT. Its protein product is CASSLAPGYRGQYF.

Here the CDR3 reads CATSRDGGIKGYTF. CDR3 nucleotide sequence: TGTGCCACCAGCAGAGATGGAGGGATAAAAGGCTACACCTTC. The rearrangement uses TRBV15 and TRBJ1-2, with D unclear. Germline V gene sequence: CDR1 LNHNV, CDR2 YYDKDF (reference sequence). V was trimmed by 0 bases and J by 8 bases, leaving 13 bases between them. This CDR3 contains 14 residues.

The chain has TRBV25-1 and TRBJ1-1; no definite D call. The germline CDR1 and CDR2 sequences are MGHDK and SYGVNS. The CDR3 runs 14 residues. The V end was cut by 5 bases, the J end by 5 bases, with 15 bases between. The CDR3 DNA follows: TGTGCCAGCAGTCCCCTGGGAGGGAGGACTGAAGCTTTCTTT. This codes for CASSPLGGRTEAFF.

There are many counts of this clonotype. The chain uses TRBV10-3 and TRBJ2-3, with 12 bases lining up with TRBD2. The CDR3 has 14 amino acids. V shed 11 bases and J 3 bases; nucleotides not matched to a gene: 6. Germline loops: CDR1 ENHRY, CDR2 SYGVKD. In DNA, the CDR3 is TGTGCCGTCACTAGCGGGGGGATGACAGATACGCAGTATTTT. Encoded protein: CAVTSGGMTDTQYF.

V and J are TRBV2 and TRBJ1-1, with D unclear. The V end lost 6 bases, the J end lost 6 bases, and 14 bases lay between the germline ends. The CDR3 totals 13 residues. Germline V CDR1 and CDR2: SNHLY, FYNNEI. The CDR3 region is CASRYSWDSEAFF. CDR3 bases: TGTGCCAGCAGGTATAGTTGGGATTCTGAAGCTTTCTTT.

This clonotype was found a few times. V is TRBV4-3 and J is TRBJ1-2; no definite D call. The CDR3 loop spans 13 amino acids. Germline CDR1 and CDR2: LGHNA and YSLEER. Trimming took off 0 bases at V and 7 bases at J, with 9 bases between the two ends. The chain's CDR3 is CASSQEHNVGYTF. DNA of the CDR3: TGCGCCAGCAGCCAAGAACATAACGTTGGCTACACCTTC.

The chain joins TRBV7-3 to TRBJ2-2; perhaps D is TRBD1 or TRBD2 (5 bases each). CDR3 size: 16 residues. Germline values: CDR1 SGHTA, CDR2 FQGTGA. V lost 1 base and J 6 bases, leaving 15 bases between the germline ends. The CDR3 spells CASSLNGGQAAGELFF. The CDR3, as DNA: TGTGCCAGCAGCTTAAATGGGGGTCAGGCCGCCGGGGAGCTGTTTTTT.

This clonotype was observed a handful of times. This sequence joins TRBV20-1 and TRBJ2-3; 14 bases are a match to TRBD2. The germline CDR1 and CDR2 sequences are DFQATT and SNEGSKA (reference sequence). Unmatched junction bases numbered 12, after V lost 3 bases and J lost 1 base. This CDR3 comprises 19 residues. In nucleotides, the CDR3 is TGCAGTGCTAGGTCCGGGACTAGCGGGGGTTATACCCGCACAGATACGCAGTATTTT. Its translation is CSARSGTSGGYTRTDTQYF.

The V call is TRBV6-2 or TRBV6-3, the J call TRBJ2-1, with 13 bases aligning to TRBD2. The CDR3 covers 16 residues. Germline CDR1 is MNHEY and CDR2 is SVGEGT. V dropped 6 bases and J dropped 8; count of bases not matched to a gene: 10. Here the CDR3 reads CASSRPTSGGFDEQFF. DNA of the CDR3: TGTGCCAGCAGCCGACCGACTAGCGGGGGGTTCGATGAGCAGTTCTTC.

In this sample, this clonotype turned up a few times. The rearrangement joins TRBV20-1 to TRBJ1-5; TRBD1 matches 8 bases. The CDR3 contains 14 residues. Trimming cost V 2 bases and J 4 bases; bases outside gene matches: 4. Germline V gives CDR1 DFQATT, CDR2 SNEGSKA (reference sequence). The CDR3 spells CSARFWTGNQPQHF. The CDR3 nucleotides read TGCAGTGCTAGATTTTGGACAGGGAATCAGCCCCAGCATTTT.

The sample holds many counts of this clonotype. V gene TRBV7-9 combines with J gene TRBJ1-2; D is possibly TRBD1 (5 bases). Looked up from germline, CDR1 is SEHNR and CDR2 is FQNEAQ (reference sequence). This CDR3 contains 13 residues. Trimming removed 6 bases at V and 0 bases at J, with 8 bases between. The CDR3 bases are TGTGCCAGCAGTCGGGGGGCTAACTATGGCTACACCTTC. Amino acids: CASSRGANYGYTF. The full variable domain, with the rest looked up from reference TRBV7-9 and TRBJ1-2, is DTGVSQNPRHKITKRGQNVTFRCDPISEHNRLYWYRQTLGQGPEFLTYFQNEAQLEKSRLLSDRFSAERPKGSFSTLEIQRTEQGDSAMYLCASSRGANYGYTFGSGTRLTVV.

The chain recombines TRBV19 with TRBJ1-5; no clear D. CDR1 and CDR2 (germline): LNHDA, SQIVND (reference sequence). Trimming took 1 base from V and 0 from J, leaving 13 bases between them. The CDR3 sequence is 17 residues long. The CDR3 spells CASSIAHVGNSNQPQHF. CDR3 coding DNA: TGTGCCAGTAGTATAGCTCACGTGGGGAATAGCAATCAGCCCCAGCATTTT.

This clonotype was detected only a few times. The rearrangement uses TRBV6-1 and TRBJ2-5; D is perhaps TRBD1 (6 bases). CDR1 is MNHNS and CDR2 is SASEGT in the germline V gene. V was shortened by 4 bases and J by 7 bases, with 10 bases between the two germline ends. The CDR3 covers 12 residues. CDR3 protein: CASSVEGGTQYF. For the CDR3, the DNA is TGTGCCAGCAGTGTTGAAGGGGGGACCCAGTACTTC.

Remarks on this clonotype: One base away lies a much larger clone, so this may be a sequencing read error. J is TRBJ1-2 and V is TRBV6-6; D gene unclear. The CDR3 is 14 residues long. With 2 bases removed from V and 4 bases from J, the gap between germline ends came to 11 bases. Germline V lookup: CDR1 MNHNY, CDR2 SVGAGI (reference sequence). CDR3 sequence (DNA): TGTGCCAGCAGTTACGACGCACGGATCTATGGCTACACCTTC. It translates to CASSYDARIYGYTF.

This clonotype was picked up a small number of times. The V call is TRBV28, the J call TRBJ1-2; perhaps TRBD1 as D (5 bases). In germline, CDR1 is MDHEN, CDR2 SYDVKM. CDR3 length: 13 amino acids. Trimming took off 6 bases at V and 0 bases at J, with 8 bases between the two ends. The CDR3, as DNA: TGTGCCAGCAGGACAGTCTCTAACTATGGCTACACCTTC. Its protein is CASRTVSNYGYTF.

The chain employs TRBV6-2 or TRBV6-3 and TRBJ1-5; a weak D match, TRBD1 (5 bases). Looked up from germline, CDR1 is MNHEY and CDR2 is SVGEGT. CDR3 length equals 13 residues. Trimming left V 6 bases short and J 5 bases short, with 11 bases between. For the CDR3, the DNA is TGTGCCAGCAGCAGACAGCCCCATCAGCCCCAGCATTTT. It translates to CASSRQPHQPQHF.

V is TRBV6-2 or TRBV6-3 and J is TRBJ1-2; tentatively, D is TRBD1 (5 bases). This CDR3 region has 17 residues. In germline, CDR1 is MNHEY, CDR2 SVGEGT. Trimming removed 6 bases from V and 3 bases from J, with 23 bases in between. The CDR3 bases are TGTGCCAGCAGGCGACTAACGACAGAGCATGCCCACTATGGCTACACCTTC. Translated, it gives CASRRLTTEHAHYGYTF.

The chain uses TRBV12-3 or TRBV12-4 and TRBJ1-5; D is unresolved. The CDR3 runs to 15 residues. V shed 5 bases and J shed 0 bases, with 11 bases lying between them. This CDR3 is CASSPSHYSNQPQHF. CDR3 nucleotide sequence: TGTGCCAGCAGTCCAAGCCACTATAGCAATCAGCCCCAGCATTTT.

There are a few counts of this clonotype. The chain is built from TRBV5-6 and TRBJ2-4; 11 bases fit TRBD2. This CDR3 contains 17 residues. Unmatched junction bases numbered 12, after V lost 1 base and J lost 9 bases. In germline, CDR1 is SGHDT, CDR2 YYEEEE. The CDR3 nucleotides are TGTGCCAGCAGCTTGCTAGCGGGGGGCTTTCGCAAATCCATTCAGTACTTC. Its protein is CASSLLAGGFRKSIQYF.

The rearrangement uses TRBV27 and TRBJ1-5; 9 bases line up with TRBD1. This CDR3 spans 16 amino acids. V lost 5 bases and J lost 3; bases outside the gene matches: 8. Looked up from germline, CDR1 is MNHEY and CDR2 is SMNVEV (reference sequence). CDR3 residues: CASSPSRDRVNQPQHF. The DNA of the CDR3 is TGTGCCAGCAGTCCGTCCCGGGACAGGGTCAATCAGCCCCAGCATTTT.

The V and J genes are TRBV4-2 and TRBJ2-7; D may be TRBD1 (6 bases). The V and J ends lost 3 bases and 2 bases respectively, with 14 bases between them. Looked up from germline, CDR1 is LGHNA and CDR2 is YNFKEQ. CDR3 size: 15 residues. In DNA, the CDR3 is TGTGCCAGCAGCCAGGGCAGGGGTATCGCCTACGAGCAGTACTTC. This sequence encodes CASSQGRGIAYEQYF.